A selection of T cell receptor beta chains follows, all from one sample in a study of control samples from healthy donors and cancer patients. Some clones are missing from TCRdb's copy, which holds only in-frame ones; the method was immunoSEQ multiplex PCR. The sample's table shows about 190,000 clones. Sequencing used blood. All receptors come from a woman under 40 in good health. Each CDR3 is given with its conserved first and last residue. The D gene is left open where the match is weak.

J gene	D gene	V gene	CDR3 DNA	CDR3 protein
TRBJ2-1	.	TRBV18	TGTGCCAGCTCTCGGCAGGGAGGAGGATACAATGAGCAGTTCTTC	CASSRQGGGYNEQFF
TRBJ1-1	.	TRBV28	TGTGCCAGCAGTTTGGGAGGGCGGGCGAACACTGAAGCTTTCTTT	CASSLGGRANTEAFF
TRBJ1-5	.	TRBV7-2	TGTGCCAGCAGCTTCGACGCCTGGGGCTCCCAGCCCCAGCATTTT	CASSFDAWGSQPQHF
TRBJ1-4	.	TRBV10-1	TGCGCCAGCAGTGACCCGTCCGCAACTAATGAAAAACTGTTTTTT	CASSDPSATNEKLFF
TRBJ1-6	.	TRBV6-5	TGTGCCAGCAGTTACTCGGACAAGGCAAGTTCACCCCTCCACTTT	CASSYSDKASSPLHF
TRBJ2-5	.	TRBV4-1	TGCGCCAGCAGCCAAGGTTTCGGGGGAGGGGGAGAGACCCAGTACTTC	CASSQGFGGGGETQYF
TRBJ1-5	TRBD1	TRBV28	TGTGCCAGCAGTCAGCCGATCGGACAGGACAATCAGCCCCAGCATTTT	CASSQPIGQDNQPQHF
TRBJ2-7	.	TRBV7-2	TGTGCCAGCAGCTTAGGTTACAGCTACGAGCAGTACTTC	CASSLGYSYEQYF
TRBJ2-7	.	TRBV4-2	TGTGCCAGCAGCCAAGATTACGAGCAGTACTTC	CASSQDYEQYF
TRBJ2-2	.	TRBV7-3	TGTGCCAGCAGCTTAAAGGGCTCCGAGATCGGGGAGCTGTTTTTT	CASSLKGSEIGELFF
TRBJ2-2	.	TRBV18	TGTGCCAGCTCACCACCGACAGGAGGGAACACCGGGGAGCTGTTTTTT	CASSPPTGGNTGELFF
TRBJ2-7	.	TRBV5-6	TGTGCCAGCAGCTTGGAGGCGGGCTACGAGCAGTACTTC	CASSLEAGYEQYF
TRBJ1-6	TRBD1	TRBV6-5	TGTGCCAGCAGAGGGACAGGGCATTCACCCCTCCACTTT	CASRGTGHSPLHF
TRBJ1-2	.	TRBV6-5	TGTGCCAGCAGTTACGACTGGAGGGCGGGGGGCTACACCTTC	CASSYDWRAGGYTF
TRBJ2-7	.	TRBV15	TGTGCCACCAGCAGAGGGTTGGAGTACGAGCAGTACTTC	CATSRGLEYEQYF
TRBJ2-3	.	TRBV6-5	TGTGCCAGCATACCTTATACGGGGAGCACAGATACGCAGTATTTT	CASIPYTGSTDTQYF
TRBJ2-2	.	TRBV28	TGTGCCAGCAGTTTAGAACTACCCGGGGAGCTGTTTTTT	CASSLELPGELFF
TRBJ1-2	.	TRBV18	TGTGCCAGCTCACCAACAGCTAACTATGGCTACACCTTC	CASSPTANYGYTF
TRBJ2-7	.	TRBV12-3/TRBV12-4	TGTGCCAGCAGTTTATATCGGGGCTACGAGCAGTACTTC	CASSLYRGYEQYF
TRBJ2-3	.	TRBV25-1	TGTGCCAGCAGTTTGGCAGACACAGATACGCAGTATTTT	CASSLADTDTQYF
TRBJ1-2	TRBD1	TRBV2	TGTGCCAGCAGGGTTTATGGACAGGGTGGCTACACCTTC	CASRVYGQGGYTF
TRBJ1-1	.	TRBV29-1	TGCAGCGTTGAGAAGGGACAAGGCACTGAAGCTTTCTTT	CSVEKGQGTEAFF
TRBJ2-5	.	TRBV2	TGTGCCAGCACTGGGCAGATTCAAGAGACCCAGTACTTC	CASTGQIQETQYF
TRBJ2-2	TRBD1	TRBV5-1	TGCGCCAGCAGCTTGGGACAGGGTCCAGAGCTGTTTTTT	CASSLGQGPELFF